This T cell receptor (beta chain) originates from a study of cytotoxic CD8 clonotypes in ibrutinib-treated CLL. On the study more broadly: Responses: roughly 25 partial, 2 complete; after median around 70 months, around 15 stayed remitted, 12 progressed. Patients gave response samples after a median about eleven months of treatment, range 6 to 36. Study-level findings and limits: The study found baseline clonality above age-matched healthy donors, tracking circulating CD8+ T-cell counts.

Extraction of 1.5 to 2.5 micrograms of genomic DNA from cryopreserved PBMCs supplied material for TCR beta libraries. CDR3 size: 13 residues. J gave up 8 bases and V 3 bases, and 3 bases lay outside the gene matches. CDR1 SGHAT and CDR2 FQDESV come from the germline V gene (reference sequence). Generated by immunoSEQ multiplex PCR, the TCRdb table keeps only in-frame clones and is missing some. The sample comprises more than 110,000 clones, more than 85% of which are singletons, and 10% to 13% rests with the top ten. For this clone: What it binds is unknown.

The genes are TRBV11-1 and TRBJ2-1, with 8 bases lining up with TRBD2. The TCR comes from a human donor with chronic lymphocytic leukemia. The sample in question was PBMCs, obtained after 12 months of ibrutinib treatment. The CDR3: CASSLGLGDEQFF. CDR3 bases: TGTGCCAGCAGCTTGGGACTAGGCGATGAGCAGTTCTTC.